This T cell receptor (beta chain) comes out of a study of blood T cell repertoires in COVID-19. As for the study in general: Material from acute and convalescent COVID-19 was sourced from the United States, Italy and Spain. T cells, B-cell-depleted T cells, or PBMCs supplied cDNA or gDNA.

In the original workflow: Amplification with reference gene primers provided the estimates of nucleated cell counts. The data were produced by immunoSEQ multiplex PCR, yet TCRdb's version contains in-frame clones alone and is incomplete. That table gives V, J and clone size, and the DNA gave D and trimming. The sample has some 170,000 clones, over 80% seen once. The sample holds one count of this clone. The source of this sequence is an older woman who had recovered from COVID-19. The sequenced sample consisted of peripheral blood.

The CDR3 region is CASSQARQGQTNEKLFF. The CDR3 region has the DNA TGCGCCAGCAGCCAAGCTAGACAGGGTCAGACGAATGAAAAACTGTTTTTT. The J gene is TRBJ1-4, the V gene TRBV4-3; 7 nucleotides match TRBD1. Trimming removed 1 base from V and 5 bases from J; junction bases left unmatched: 10. Germline CDR1 reads LGHNA; CDR2 reads YSLEER. This CDR3 comprises 17 residues.